The sample holds a few counts of the clone carrying this T cell receptor (beta chain). Its antigen is currently unknown. Per the germline V gene, CDR1 is SGHDN and CDR2 is FVKESK. V shed 0 bases and J shed 3 bases, with 11 bases lying between them. This CDR3 region has 15 residues. This specimen comes from a study of T-cell memory formation after mild COVID-19. Overall study context: TCR clustering was largely donor specific.

Study findings and constraints: Day 15 to 85 contractors were CD4/CD8 balanced; later expanders leaned CD4+. The main location of contracting CD4+ clones was CM and EM, and that of contracting CD8+ clones was EMRA. Memory sampled before infection contained some responding clones, suggesting cross-reactive memory joined.

TCRdb re-analysed the 5' RACE reads in MiXCR, keeping a single row per CDR3 protein. Of some 180,000 distinct CDR3 sequences listed, approximately 18% are singletons. Input material: PBMCs or a T cell subset sorted from them (not recorded which). The chain combines TRBV14 with TRBJ1-1, with a possible D match to TRBD1 (6 bases). The sequence was obtained from a man between 18 and 29 years old who had mild COVID-19 (a few samples of this study predate the infection). Cell type and time point are not known. The CDR3: CASSQERPGDTEAFF. Here the CDR3 DNA reads TGTGCCAGCAGCCAAGAACGCCCAGGGGACACTGAAGCTTTCTTT.